The clone carrying this T cell receptor (beta chain) came up a few times. Extraction of RNA preceded its reverse transcription into cDNA, which served as the sequencing template. The method was immunoSEQ multiplex PCR; TCRdb's version includes in-frame clones alone and lacks a portion of them. This table has some 220,000 clones, about 58% appearing once. The data stem from a study of CD8+ T cells in alopecia areata. Germline V gene sequence: CDR1 SQVTM, CDR2 ANQGSEA. The length of the CDR3 is 11 residues. The V and J ends lost 7 bases and 6 bases respectively, with 9 bases between them. As to treatment: oral pan-JAK inhibitor, 5-10 mg twice daily.

The source is a human donor with alopecia areata. The material was CD4+ T cells sorted from blood, obtained at week 4, from a patient treated with tofacitinib. This rearrangement joins TRBV29-1 to TRBJ1-4; D is ambiguous. The CDR3 loop reads CSAHGDEKLFF. In DNA form, the CDR3 reads TGCAGCGCCCACGGAGATGAAAAACTGTTTTTT.